Below, 21 T cell receptor beta chains from the same sample are listed, as sequenced in a study of T cell responses to AZD1222 COVID-19 vaccine. Sequenced by immunoSEQ multiplex PCR; TCRdb stores in-frame clones only, minus some. The sample shows some 140,000 clones, over 90% of them seen only once. The material was peripheral blood, obtained on day 0 of AZD1222 vaccination. The receptors here all came from an adult in good health.

V and J are TRBV5-1 and TRBJ1-1, with D tentatively TRBD1 (5 bases). The CDR3 length is 15 residues. The V end lost 4 bases, the J end lost 2 bases, and 15 bases lay between the germline ends. Per the germline V gene, CDR1 is SGHRS and CDR2 is YFSETQ. DNA for the CDR3: TGCGCCAGCAGCCCTACCGGGACGGCAAACACTGAAGCTTTCTTT. This gives the protein CASSPTGTANTEAFF.

The V call is TRBV6-6, the J call TRBJ2-7; TRBD1 matches at 8 bases. The CDR3 is 15 residues long. Trimming removed 7 bases from V and 2 bases from J; junction bases left unmatched: 10. Germline loops: CDR1 MNHNY, CDR2 SVGAGI (reference sequence). The CDR3 region has the DNA TGTGCCAGCACGATCTCTGGACAGGGAACCTACGAGCAGTACTTC. It specifies CASTISGQGTYEQYF.

The rearrangement uses TRBV13 and TRBJ1-4, with D maybe TRBD1 (6 bases). Germline values: CDR1 PRHDT, CDR2 FYEKMQ (reference sequence). This CDR3 comprises 14 residues. Trimming removed 5 bases from V and 8 bases from J, with 15 bases in between. The CDR3 loop is CASSLGWRGEKLFF. CDR3 nucleotides: TGTGCCAGCAGCCTTGGCTGGAGGGGGGAAAAACTGTTTTTT.

The chain has TRBV6-5 and TRBJ1-5, with D possibly matching TRBD1 (5 bases). CDR1 is MNHEY and CDR2 is SVGAGI in the germline V gene. The V end was cut by 7 bases, the J end by 7 bases, with 20 bases between. This CDR3 is 15 amino acids long. CDR3: CASTPWGVGLQPQHF. DNA of the CDR3: TGTGCCAGCACCCCGTGGGGGGTCGGGCTCCAGCCCCAGCATTTT.

V is TRBV5-6 and J is TRBJ1-1, with D hard to call. The CDR3 contains 13 residues. Trimming took off 4 bases at V and 4 bases at J, with 11 bases between the two ends. CDR1 and CDR2 from the germline V gene are SGHDT and YYEEEE. CDR3 bases: TGTGCCAGCAGCCCAGCCTTCACCACTGAAGCTTTCTTT. It codes for CASSPAFTTEAFF. Filled out from reference TRBV5-6 and TRBJ1-1, the complete variable domain reads DAGVTQSPTHLIKTRGQQVTLRCSPKSGHDTVSWYQQALGQGPQFIFQYYEEEERQRGNFPDRFSGHQFPNYSSELNVNALLLGDSALYLCASSPAFTTEAFFGQGTRLTVV.

The chain recombines TRBV3-1 (or the pseudogene TRBV3-2) with TRBJ1-2; 9 positions agree with TRBD1. The germline gives CDR1 LGHDT, CDR2 YNNKEL (reference sequence). This CDR3 is 17 amino acids long. V was pared by 4 bases and J by 4 bases, with 13 bases of the junction left unmatched. As DNA, the CDR3 is TGTGCCAGCAGCCGGGACAGGGACGTCAATGGTATCTATGGCTACACCTTC. It translates to CASSRDRDVNGIYGYTF.

The chain links TRBV6-6 to TRBJ1-5; D might be TRBD1 (6 bases). This CDR3 region has 14 residues. The V and J ends lost 5 bases and 1 base respectively, with 9 bases between them. Germline values: CDR1 MNHNY, CDR2 SVGAGI (reference sequence). The CDR3 DNA reads as TGTGCCAGCAGTGACGGACAGAGCAATCAGCCCCAGCATTTT. This encodes CASSDGQSNQPQHF.

This clone occurred once. The rearrangement joins TRBV5-4 to TRBJ2-5; 12 bases line up with TRBD2. Losses at the gene ends were 4 bases for V and 5 bases for J; bases not matched to a gene: 6. From germline, CDR1 is SGHNT and CDR2 YYREEE (reference sequence). The length of the CDR3 is 15 residues. The CDR3 nucleotides read TGTGCCAGCAGCCAGGAAGGACTAGCGGGGGAGACCCAGTACTTC. This translates into CASSQEGLAGETQYF.

The CDR3 nucleotides are TGCAGTAGTTGGGCCTACTATGGCTACACCTTC. It yields the protein CSSWAYYGYTF. The chain links TRBV20-1 to TRBJ1-2; no clear D gene. Germline V CDR1 and CDR2: DFQATT, SNEGSKA (reference sequence). Trimming pared 8 bases from V and 3 bases from J, leaving 10 bases between. This CDR3 spans 11 amino acids.

The V and J genes are TRBV19 and TRBJ1-2; a possible D gene is TRBD1 (6 bases). This CDR3 comprises 13 residues. The V and J ends lost 5 bases and 5 bases respectively, with 12 bases between them. CDR1 is LNHDA and CDR2 is SQIVND in the germline V gene (reference sequence). CDR3: CASSSITGYGYTF. CDR3 sequence (DNA): TGTGCCAGTAGTTCGATCACAGGGTATGGCTACACCTTC.

The rearrangement uses TRBV10-3 and TRBJ2-1; 8 nucleotides align to TRBD1. Germline-derived CDR1 and CDR2 are ENHRY and SYGVKD. V trimming: 10 bases; J trimming: 3 bases; junction bases outside the gene matches: 8. This CDR3 region has 14 residues. The CDR3 region has the DNA TGTGCCACCCTCAGGGGGCTGGACTACAATGAGCAGTTCTTC. It translates to CATLRGLDYNEQFF.

The chain carries TRBV9 and TRBJ1-5; no definite D call. Deletions cut 0 bases from V and 5 bases from J, with 9 bases between. This CDR3 contains 14 residues. The germline gives CDR1 SGDLS, CDR2 YYNGEE. CDR3 residues: CASSVGADHQPQHF. The CDR3 DNA reads TGTGCCAGCAGCGTAGGGGCAGACCATCAGCCCCAGCATTTT.

The chain links TRBV5-4 to TRBJ2-2; 9 bases agree with TRBD2. V shed 4 bases and J 2 bases; nucleotides not matched to a gene: 6. This CDR3 spans 16 amino acids. Germline V CDR1 and CDR2: SGHNT, YYREEE (reference sequence). CDR3 sequence: CASSPTSGKNTGELFF. For the CDR3, the DNA is TGTGCCAGCAGCCCGACTAGCGGAAAAAACACCGGGGAGCTGTTTTTT.

The J gene is TRBJ2-7, the V gene TRBV19, with 8 bases identical to TRBD2. V trimming: 5 bases; J trimming: 3 bases; junction bases outside the gene matches: 3. Germline loops: CDR1 LNHDA, CDR2 SQIVND (reference sequence). The CDR3 totals 13 residues. In DNA, the CDR3 is TGTGCCAGTAGTGGGCGGGGGGACTACGAGCAGTACTTC. This gives the protein CASSGRGDYEQYF.

The CDR3: CASSFSEKRGYTF. The CDR3 region has the DNA TGTGCCAGCAGCTTTTCCGAAAAACGTGGCTACACCTTC. This chain uses TRBV7-9 with TRBJ1-2, with D uncertain. Germline lookup yields CDR1 SEHNR and CDR2 FQNEAQ (reference sequence). CDR3 length: 13 residues. V was trimmed by 3 bases and J by 7 bases, leaving 12 bases between them.

Details on this clone: This same CDR3 is encoded by further DNA sequences in the sample. This sequence joins TRBV3-1 (or the pseudogene TRBV3-2) and TRBJ1-5; 7 nucleotides align to TRBD1. The CDR3 extends over 15 amino acids. V shed 4 bases and J 0 bases; nucleotides not matched to a gene: 3. CDR1 and CDR2 (germline): LGHDT, YNNKEL (reference sequence). The CDR3 loop reads CASSRGTDSNQPQHF. In nucleotides, the CDR3 is TGTGCCAGCAGCCGGGGGACAGATAGCAATCAGCCCCAGCATTTT.

This clone was counted once. This CDR3 is also generated by other DNA sequences in the sample. V and J are TRBV5-1 and TRBJ1-4; 9 bases fit TRBD1. The V and J ends lost 4 bases and 5 bases, in that order; junction bases with no gene match: 3. The germline V gene encodes CDR1 SGHRS and CDR2 YFSETQ. The CDR3 runs 14 residues. The DNA of the CDR3 is TGCGCCAGCAGCCTTGGGACAGGGAATGAAAAACTGTTTTTT. Translated, it gives CASSLGTGNEKLFF.

This chain joins TRBV1 and TRBJ1-5. TRBV1 counts as a pseudogene. This CDR3 is built from 18 residues. DNA of the CDR3: TGCACCAGCAGCCTCCGGGACCCACCTGGACATGGCAATCAGCCCCAGCATTTT. Encoded protein: CTSSLRDPPGHGNQPQHF.

This chain joins TRBV12-5 and TRBJ1-5; D gene uncertain. V lost 6 bases to trimming and J lost 4 bases, with 13 bases between them. This CDR3 is 14 amino acids long. Germline lookup yields CDR1 LGHNT and CDR2 FRNRAP. This CDR3 reads CASGWGVTNQPQHF. The CDR3 DNA follows: TGTGCTAGTGGCTGGGGTGTGACAAATCAGCCCCAGCATTTT.

J is TRBJ1-3 and V is TRBV11-2; D is unresolved. The CDR3 has 16 residues. Germline V gives CDR1 SGHAT, CDR2 FQNNGV. V shed 5 bases and J shed 0 bases, with 14 bases lying between them. The CDR3 DNA reads as TGTGCCAGCAGCCCTCCCGGGCCGGGCTCTGGAAACACCATATATTTT. Amino acid sequence: CASSPPGPGSGNTIYF.

The V and J genes are TRBV9 and TRBJ2-7; D is uncertain. This CDR3 has 13 residues. From germline, CDR1 is SGDLS and CDR2 YYNGEE. V dropped 4 bases and J dropped 6 bases, with 14 bases sitting between them. The CDR3 region has the DNA TGTGCCAGCAGCCTTACCGACTTGGCCGAGCAGTACTTC. This translates into CASSLTDLAEQYF.